One and the same sample provided the 18 T cell receptor beta chains below, sequenced in a study of cytotoxic CD8 clonotypes in ibrutinib-treated CLL. Sequencing was performed with immunoSEQ multiplex PCR; in TCRdb, only in-frame clones are kept and a portion is missing. The sample lists 300,000 to 350,000 clones, approximately 80% seen once, with 5.5% to 8% in the top ten. This sample comprised PBMCs, obtained before ibrutinib treatment. All receptors come from a human donor with chronic lymphocytic leukemia.

The rearrangement uses TRBV19 and TRBJ1-2; the match to TRBD1 covers 8 bases. The CDR3 runs 14 residues. Germline lookup yields CDR1 LNHDA and CDR2 SQIVND (reference sequence). V trimming: 7 bases; J trimming: 7 bases; junction bases outside the gene matches: 11. CDR3 residues: CASNRQGSRGGYTF. CDR3 in DNA: TGTGCCAGTAATCGACAGGGGTCGCGAGGTGGCTACACCTTC.

The V and J genes are TRBV19 and TRBJ1-5; 8 nucleotides match TRBD1. After removal of 3 bases from V and 0 bases from J, the junction contained 10 bases not matched to a gene. There are 18 residues in the CDR3. Germline values: CDR1 LNHDA, CDR2 SQIVND (reference sequence). The CDR3 DNA sequence: TGTGCCAGTAGTATCTTGGCAGGGGGCGATTTTAGCAATCAGCCCCAGCATTTT. Translated: CASSILAGGDFSNQPQHF.

This chain links TRBV11-2 with TRBJ2-1; TRBD2 is a possible D gene (5 bases). V was clipped by 5 bases and J by 5 bases, with 16 bases between them. This CDR3 region has 15 residues. Per the germline V gene, CDR1 is SGHAT and CDR2 is FQNNGV. The CDR3 sequence is CASSPAVSGDNEQFF. The CDR3 coding sequence is TGTGCCAGCAGCCCGGCGGTGTCCGGGGACAATGAGCAGTTCTTC.

The CDR3, as DNA: TGTGCCAGTAGTATAGATCTGCCGACGCGTATCTACAATGAGCAGTTCTTC. Translation: CASSIDLPTRIYNEQFF. The chain carries TRBV19 and TRBJ2-1; D remains unclear. The germline V gene has CDR1 LNHDA and CDR2 SQIVND (reference sequence). V dropped 0 bases and J dropped 3 bases, with 15 bases sitting between them. The CDR3 covers 17 residues.

V gene TRBV7-7 combines with J gene TRBJ2-2, with D perhaps assigned TRBD1 or TRBD2 (5 bases each). The germline V gene encodes CDR1 SSHAT and CDR2 FNYEAQ (reference sequence). The V end was cut by 4 bases, the J end by 3 bases, with 12 bases between. This CDR3 is built from 15 residues. The CDR3 sequence is CASSWGSGDTGELFF. CDR3 bases: TGTGCCAGCAGCTGGGGGAGCGGCGACACCGGGGAGCTGTTTTTT.

The rearrangement joins TRBV7-2 to TRBJ2-6; no firm D call. Looked up from germline, CDR1 is SGHTA and CDR2 is FQGNSA. V lost 0 bases and J lost 1, with 1 base in between. This CDR3 has 14 residues. CDR3 bases: TGTGCCAGCAGCTTAGCATCTGGGGCCAACGTCCTGACTTTC. It codes for CASSLASGANVLTF.

This rearrangement joins TRBV9 to TRBJ2-1; the match to TRBD2 covers 14 bases. Germline CDR1 is SGDLS and CDR2 is YYNGEE. Unmatched junction bases numbered 5, after V lost 4 bases and J lost 5 bases. The CDR3 consists of 16 residues. The CDR3 spells CASSIRTSGRHNEQFF. Written as DNA, the CDR3 is TGTGCCAGCAGCATTCGGACTAGCGGGAGGCACAATGAGCAGTTCTTC.

The gene calls are TRBV5-6 and TRBJ2-2; 9 positions agree with TRBD1. After removal of 4 bases from V and 5 bases from J, the junction contained 6 bases not matched to a gene. CDR1 and CDR2 from the germline V gene are SGHDT and YYEEEE. This CDR3 is built from 15 residues. The CDR3 bases are TGTGCCAGCAGCCCCGGGACAGGGCGAACCGGGGAGCTGTTTTTT. Translating it yields CASSPGTGRTGELFF.

This clone has only a few counts. The chain uses TRBV10-1 and TRBJ1-1; 12 bases fit TRBD1. CDR3 size: 17 residues. The germline gives CDR1 WNHNN, CDR2 SYGVQD (reference sequence). V dropped 7 bases and J dropped 2; count of bases not matched to a gene: 11. The DNA of the CDR3 is TGCGCCAGCACGGAGGCGGGACAGGGGGCGAGTAACACTGAAGCTTTCTTT. Its protein product is CASTEAGQGASNTEAFF.

This clone was detected only once. This chain uses TRBV5-1 with TRBJ2-3; 9 bases map to TRBD1. Germline CDR1 SGHRS, CDR2 YFSETQ. CDR3 length: 15 amino acids. V lost 4 bases, J lost 3 bases, and 6 bases stayed unmatched. The CDR3, as DNA: TGCGCCAGCAGCCGGAGACAGGGGGAGACAGATACGCAGTATTTT. It encodes CASSRRQGETDTQYF.

V is TRBV4-1 and J is TRBJ2-5, with D perhaps TRBD1 (7 bases). The CDR3 runs 16 residues. V was pared by 1 base and J by 9 bases, with 21 bases between. Germline V gene sequence: CDR1 MGHRA, CDR2 YSYEKL. The CDR3 loop is CASSQAQGGEYRAQYF. In nucleotides, the CDR3 is TGCGCCAGCAGCCAAGCCCAGGGGGGCGAATATAGGGCCCAGTACTTC.

The CDR3 DNA reads TGTGCCAGTGGGACTAGCGGGAGAATATTCGATGAGCAGTTCTTC. It codes for CASGTSGRIFDEQFF. The chain carries TRBV11-2 and TRBJ2-1; 14 nucleotides match TRBD2. Trimming took 9 bases from V and 8 from J; bases not matched to a gene: 9. CDR3 length: 15 residues. CDR1 is SGHAT and CDR2 is FQNNGV in the germline V gene.

Here the CDR3 reads CASSQPRGAGAYEQYF. The CDR3 DNA is TGTGCCAGCAGCCAACCGCGGGGAGCGGGAGCCTACGAGCAGTACTTC. The chain uses TRBV14 and TRBJ2-7; TRBD2 agrees at 8 bases. CDR1 SGHDN and CDR2 FVKESK come from the germline V gene. V lost 2 bases to trimming and J lost 2 bases; unmatched junction nucleotides: 8. The CDR3 runs 16 residues.

The CDR3 loop reads CASSQTTGEKTEAFF. CDR3 coding DNA: TGCGCCAGCAGCCAAACGACAGGGGAGAAGACTGAAGCTTTCTTT. The chain joins TRBV4-1 to TRBJ1-1, with 8 bases lining up with TRBD1. Germline V gene lookup returns CDR1 MGHRA and CDR2 YSYEKL. Trimming at V came to 2 bases and at J to 5 bases, leaving 7 bases not matched to a gene. This CDR3 contains 15 residues.

This clone came up a few times. The V gene is TRBV6-4, the J gene TRBJ2-1, with TRBD2 matching 10 bases. The CDR3 runs 16 residues. V shed 6 bases and J 6 bases; nucleotides not matched to a gene: 11. Germline V gene sequence: CDR1 MRHNA, CDR2 SNTAGT. The CDR3 nucleotides read TGTGCCAGCAGACCACTAGGACTAGCGGACTCCAATGAGCAGTTCTTC. This translates into CASRPLGLADSNEQFF.

V usage is TRBV5-1 and J usage is TRBJ2-7, with TRBD2 identical over 11 bases. V lost 3 bases to trimming and J lost 5 bases; unmatched junction nucleotides: 16. Germline V gene lookup returns CDR1 SGHRS and CDR2 YFSETQ. This CDR3 region has 18 residues. The CDR3 region has the DNA TGCGCCAGCAGCTACCTGGGACTAGCGGAGAACGGGCTTCACGAGCAGTACTTC. This encodes CASSYLGLAENGLHEQYF.

The J gene is TRBJ2-2, the V gene TRBV7-7; D possibly matches TRBD1 or TRBD2 (5 bases each). Germline V gene lookup returns CDR1 SSHAT and CDR2 FNYEAQ (reference sequence). The V end lost 0 bases, the J end lost 5 bases, and 16 bases lay between the germline ends. The CDR3 sequence is 17 residues long. The CDR3 region has the DNA TGTGCCAGCAGCTTAGCATCTACCGGGGCCCGTACCGGGGAGCTGTTTTTT. Translating gives CASSLASTGARTGELFF. The full variable domain, rest sourced from reference TRBV7-7 and TRBJ2-2, is GAGVSQSPRYKVTKRGQDVTLRCDPISSHATLYWYQQALGQGPEFLTYFNYEAQPDKSGLPSDRFSAERPEGSISTLTIQRTEQRDSAMYRCASSLASTGARTGELFFGEGSRLTVL.

As concerns this clone: A much more abundant neighbour one base away suggests this may be a read error. V usage is TRBV4-2 and J usage is TRBJ2-5; D is ambiguous. This CDR3 has 13 residues. Trimming shortened V by 1 base and J by 3 bases, and 6 bases separated the two germline ends. Germline-derived CDR1 and CDR2 are LGHNA and YNFKEQ. Written as DNA, the CDR3 is TGTGCCAGCAGCCAAGTGGGTGAAGAGACCCAGTACTTC. It encodes CASSQVGEETQYF.